A selection of T cell receptor beta chains follows, all from one sample in a study of blood T cell repertoires in COVID-19. Here immunoSEQ multiplex PCR was the method, and the copy in TCRdb shows in-frame clones only, minus some. The repertoire includes 150,000 or so clones, 92% of them detected once, and 4.8% sits in the top ten. Sample: peripheral blood. The source of these receptors is a man aged 25 to 45 with COVID-19, enrolled during active disease. CDR3s include the opening cysteine and the closing phenylalanine or tryptophan. The order of the fields is V gene, D gene, J gene, clone size, CDR3 protein, CDR3 DNA. D genes are given only for firm matches. Expanded clones are given a class, and other clones once, few, many or no size at all.

TRBV27	-	TRBJ2-1	-	CASPPHSSSYNEQFF	TGTGCCAGCCCTCCTCACTCGAGCTCCTACAATGAGCAGTTCTTC
TRBV10-3	TRBD1	TRBJ2-2	-	CAILNGTGVLRDTGELFF	TGTGCCATCCTGAACGGGACAGGGGTCCTCAGGGACACCGGGGAGCTGTTTTTT
TRBV7-3	TRBD1	TRBJ1-1	-	CASSPTGTGATEAFF	TGTGCCAGCAGCCCAACCGGGACAGGGGCCACTGAAGCTTTCTTT
TRBV11-3	TRBD2	TRBJ2-1	-	CASSLERGAGTNNEQFF	TGTGCCAGCAGCTTAGAACGGGGAGCGGGGACCAACAATGAGCAGTTCTTC
TRBV11-2	-	TRBJ1-2	-	CASSLDFGYGYTF	TGTGCCAGCAGCTTAGATTTCGGCTATGGCTACACCTTC
TRBV5-1	-	TRBJ2-4	-	CASSPVFRAGRMNIQYF	TGCGCCAGCAGCCCCGTTTTCAGGGCCGGTCGGATGAACATTCAGTACTTC
TRBV18	TRBD1	TRBJ1-2	-	CASSPPQGNGYTF	TGTGCCAGCTCACCACCACAGGGGAATGGCTACACCTTC
TRBV28	-	TRBJ1-6	-	CASSLRRGASPLHF	TGTGCCAGCAGTCTCCGTCGGGGGGCTTCACCCCTCCACTTT
TRBV14	-	TRBJ2-3	-	CASSPSVTAGARTDTQYF	TGTGCCAGCAGCCCCTCGGTAACGGCGGGGGCGCGCACAGATACGCAGTATTTT
TRBV4-1	TRBD2	TRBJ2-7	-	CASSQVRGGGYEQYF	TGCGCCAGCAGCCAAGTACGGGGGGGAGGCTACGAGCAGTACTTC
TRBV7-9	-	TRBJ1-1	-	CASSTGTSSKAFF	TGTGCCAGCAGTACCGGGACAAGTAGTAAAGCTTTCTTT
TRBV6-5	-	TRBJ1-6	few	CASSFQVGGNSPLHF	TGTGCCAGCAGCTTTCAGGTCGGGGGGAATTCACCCCTCCACTTT
TRBV30	TRBD2	TRBJ2-2	once	CAWSVRGVGELFF	TGTGCCTGGAGTGTCCGGGGGGTCGGGGAGCTGTTTTTT
TRBV27	-	TRBJ1-1	-	CASSLGGPSTEAFF	TGTGCCAGCAGTCTCGGGGGGCCTTCCACTGAAGCTTTCTTT
TRBV24-1	-	TRBJ1-6	-	CATSDLRGSSYNSPLHF	TGTGCCACCAGTGATTTGAGGGGGAGCTCCTATAATTCACCCCTCCACTTT
TRBV4-2	TRBD2	TRBJ2-5	-	CASSQGAGDLETQYF	TGTGCCAGCAGCCAAGGAGCGGGAGATTTAGAGACCCAGTACTTC
TRBV4-2	TRBD1	TRBJ2-3	-	CASSQPGTGDTQYF	TGTGCCAGCAGCCAACCCGGGACAGGAGATACGCAGTATTTT
TRBV5-5	-	TRBJ1-2	-	CASSRLLAGAGGYTF	TGTGCCAGCAGCCGTCTATTAGCGGGGGCGGGAGGCTACACCTTC
TRBV19	TRBD1	TRBJ2-7	-	CASSPRQGARSYEQYF	TGTGCCAGTAGCCCTAGACAGGGGGCAAGGAGCTACGAGCAGTACTTC
TRBV7-2	TRBD1	TRBJ1-3	once	CASSFGQAFSGNTIYF	TGTGCCAGCAGCTTTGGACAGGCGTTTTCTGGAAACACCATATATTTT
TRBV28	-	TRBJ2-5	-	CASSPQGAGETQYF	TGTGCCAGCAGTCCCCAGGGAGCGGGAGAGACCCAGTACTTC
TRBV15	-	TRBJ2-2	-	CATSRAPSQGRGELFF	TGTGCCACCAGCAGAGCTCCGTCACAGGGGAGGGGGGAGCTGTTTTTT